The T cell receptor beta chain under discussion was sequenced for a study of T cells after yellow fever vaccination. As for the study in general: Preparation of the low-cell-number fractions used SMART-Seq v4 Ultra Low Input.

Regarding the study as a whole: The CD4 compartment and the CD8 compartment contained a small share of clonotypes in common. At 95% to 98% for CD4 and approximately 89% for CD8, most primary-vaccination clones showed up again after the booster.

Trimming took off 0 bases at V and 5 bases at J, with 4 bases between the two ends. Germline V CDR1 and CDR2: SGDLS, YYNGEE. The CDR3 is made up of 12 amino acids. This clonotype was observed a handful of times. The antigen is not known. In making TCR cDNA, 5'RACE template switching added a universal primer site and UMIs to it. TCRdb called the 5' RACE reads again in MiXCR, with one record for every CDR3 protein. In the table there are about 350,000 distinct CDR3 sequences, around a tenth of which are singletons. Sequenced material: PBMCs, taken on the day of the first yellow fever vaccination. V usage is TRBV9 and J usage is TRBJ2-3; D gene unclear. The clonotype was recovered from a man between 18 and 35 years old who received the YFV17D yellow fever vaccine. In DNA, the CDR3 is TGTGCCAGCAGCGTAGCGGTAGATACGCAGTATTTT. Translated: CASSVAVDTQYF.